Below are 27 T cell receptor beta chains sequenced from a single sample in a study of blood T cell repertoires in COVID-19. Method: immunoSEQ multiplex PCR; TCRdb's copy keeps in-frame clones and lacks some. Seen here are some 130,000 clones, around 82% observed once, and the top ten hold 44%. The sequenced material came from peripheral blood. The source is a human donor in a cohort sampled during active COVID-19.

The V call is TRBV6-5, the J call TRBJ2-1; D might be TRBD2 (5 bases). CDR3 length equals 14 residues. The ends were cut back, 2 bases at V and 6 bases at J, with 11 bases in the middle. The germline V gene has CDR1 MNHEY and CDR2 SVGAGI. The CDR3 DNA sequence: TGTGCCAGCAGTTACGCCGGACTGCGCAATGAGCAGTTCTTC. Protein: CASSYAGLRNEQFF.

The V gene is TRBV7-2, the J gene TRBJ2-1, with TRBD2 identical over 8 bases. This CDR3 is 15 amino acids long. Germline V gene sequence: CDR1 SGHTA, CDR2 FQGNSA. The ends lost 1 base at V and 4 bases at J; junction bases unmatched: 3. CDR3 sequence reads: CASSLVTGGYNEQFF. CDR3 sequence (DNA): TGTGCCAGCAGCTTAGTGACGGGAGGGTACAATGAGCAGTTCTTC.

This clone was found once. The V call is TRBV5-1, the J call TRBJ1-2; D is perhaps TRBD1 (5 bases). Germline V gives CDR1 SGHRS, CDR2 YFSETQ. The V gene lost 0 bases and the J gene lost 8 bases, with 17 bases spanning the gap. The CDR3 spans 15 residues. CDR3 sequence reads: CASSLGNGHSSGYTF. CDR3 sequence (DNA): TGCGCCAGCAGCTTGGGGAACGGACATTCCTCGGGCTACACCTTC.

The sample holds one count of this clone. The gene calls are TRBV19 and TRBJ2-3, with 7 bases aligning to TRBD2. Unmatched junction bases numbered 9, after V lost 7 bases and J lost 5 bases. From germline, CDR1 is LNHDA and CDR2 SQIVND (reference sequence). The CDR3 runs 14 residues. For the CDR3, the DNA is TGTGCCAGTATGGGCGGGAGAATTGGAGATACGCAGTATTTT. Translated: CASMGGRIGDTQYF.

This chain links TRBV7-2 with TRBJ2-3, with 12 nucleotides matching TRBD2. This CDR3 is built from 18 residues. The V gene's germline CDR1 is SGHTA and CDR2 FQGNSA. The junction had 12 bases not matched to a gene; V was cut back by 4 bases and J by 4 bases. CDR3 sequence reads: CASSYRGLAGGSADTQYF. The CDR3 bases are TGTGCCAGCAGCTATAGGGGTCTAGCGGGAGGGTCTGCAGATACGCAGTATTTT.

The rearrangement links TRBV9 to TRBJ2-2; D gene uncertain. The germline V gene encodes CDR1 SGDLS and CDR2 YYNGEE. The CDR3 length is 12 residues. V shed 2 bases and J shed 5 bases, with 4 bases lying between them. The CDR3 region is CASSVLTGELFF. The CDR3 DNA reads TGTGCCAGCAGCGTCCTTACCGGGGAGCTGTTTTTT.

The CDR3 DNA reads TGTGCTAGTGGTCTAGCGGGGGGGTTCTCTAATGGTTACGAGCAGTACTTC. Protein product: CASGLAGGFSNGYEQYF. V is TRBV12-5 and J is TRBJ2-7; 12 nucleotides agree with TRBD2. Germline CDR1 LGHNT, CDR2 FRNRAP. The CDR3 sequence is 17 residues long. The ends lost 5 bases at V and 4 bases at J; junction bases unmatched: 12.

The chain links TRBV19 to TRBJ2-3; 7 bases are a match to TRBD2. Germline CDR1 is LNHDA and CDR2 is SQIVND (reference sequence). The CDR3 sequence is 15 residues long. The V segment lost 1 base and the J segment 3 bases; nucleotides outside the gene matches: 4. CDR3: CASSIGVAGTDTQYF. The CDR3 coding sequence is TGTGCCAGTAGTATAGGGGTAGCGGGTACAGATACGCAGTATTTT.

This clone was detected only once. The chain carries TRBV2 and TRBJ1-2; tentatively, D is TRBD1 (5 bases). In germline, CDR1 is SNHLY, CDR2 FYNNEI. The CDR3 is 14 amino acids. The V and J ends lost 6 bases and 4 bases respectively, with 15 bases between them. Here the CDR3 reads CASSTLTGGYGYTF. The CDR3 nucleotides are TGTGCCAGCAGCACCCTTACGGGGGGCTATGGCTACACCTTC.

This clone has just a few counts. CDR3 DNA: TGCGCCAGCAGCTTACAGGGGGACACTGAAGCTTTCTTT. This sequence encodes CASSLQGDTEAFF. The chain joins TRBV5-1 to TRBJ1-1, with TRBD1 matching 8 bases. Germline V CDR1 and CDR2: SGHRS, YFSETQ. V was pared by 2 bases and J by 3 bases, with 0 bases of the junction left unmatched. The CDR3 has 13 amino acids.

J is TRBJ1-1 and V is TRBV28; the D gene is possibly TRBD1 (5 bases). V was cut by 0 bases and J by 3 bases, with 11 bases left in between. The CDR3 spans 15 residues. CDR1 is MDHEN and CDR2 is SYDVKM in the germline V gene. Here the CDR3 reads CASSLWGGRDTEAFF. The CDR3 DNA follows: TGTGCCAGCAGTTTATGGGGGGGAAGGGACACTGAAGCTTTCTTT.

This clone was picked up a small number of times. The V gene is TRBV4-1, the J gene TRBJ2-1; 14 bases match TRBD2. With V trimmed by 6 bases and J by 4 bases, 5 bases remained unmatched. Germline V gene data show CDR1 as MGHRA and CDR2 as YSYEKL. This CDR3 contains 16 residues. Here the CDR3 reads CASSRLAGGGYNEQFF. The DNA of the CDR3 is TGCGCCAGCAGTCGACTAGCGGGGGGGGGTTACAATGAGCAGTTCTTC.

V is TRBV29-1 and J is TRBJ2-1; TRBD2 is a possible D gene (6 bases). This CDR3 has 14 residues. Trimming pared 6 bases from V and 3 bases from J, leaving 15 bases between. CDR1 SQVTM and CDR2 ANQGSEA come from the germline V gene. The CDR3 DNA reads as TGCAGCGTGGTTTTAGCGGAGCTCTACAATGAGCAGTTCTTC. Protein sequence: CSVVLAELYNEQFF.

J is TRBJ2-7 and V is TRBV11-2; perhaps TRBD1 as D (5 bases). V lost 2 bases and J 5 bases, leaving 10 bases between the germline ends. This CDR3 comprises 13 residues. The germline gives CDR1 SGHAT, CDR2 FQNNGV. The CDR3 DNA sequence: TGTGCCAGCAGCTTAAGACAGATCGACGAGCAGTACTTC. Protein: CASSLRQIDEQYF.

In its sample, this clone was seen a few times. V is TRBV7-8 and J is TRBJ1-1; perhaps TRBD1 as D (5 bases). Germline CDR1 and CDR2: SGHVS and FQNEAQ. The CDR3 is made up of 13 amino acids. V gave up 5 bases and J gave up 0 bases, with 7 bases separating them. In DNA, the CDR3 is TGTGCCAGCAGCCAGACAGTGAACACTGAAGCTTTCTTT. Encoded protein: CASSQTVNTEAFF.

The V call is TRBV5-8, the J call TRBJ1-5; D gene ambiguous. V was cut by 0 bases and J by 0 bases, with 7 bases left in between. Germline V gene sequence: CDR1 SGHTS, CDR2 YDEGEE. This CDR3 contains 15 residues. CDR3 protein: CASSLGDHSNQPQHF. CDR3 bases: TGTGCCAGCAGCTTGGGAGATCATAGCAATCAGCCCCAGCATTTT.

This chain connects TRBV30 to TRBJ1-2; possible D gene TRBD1, 5 bases. The CDR3 is 13 residues long. Trimming removed 1 base from V and 0 bases from J, with 6 bases in between. Per germline, CDR1 GTSNPN and CDR2 SVGIG (reference sequence). The CDR3 here is CAWSGGANYGYTF. CDR3 DNA: TGTGCCTGGAGTGGGGGGGCTAACTATGGCTACACCTTC. The full variable domain, completed using reference TRBV30 and TRBJ1-2, is SQTIHQWPATLVQPVGSPLSLECTVEGTSNPNLYWYRQAAGRGLQLLFYSVGIGQISSEVPQNLSASRPQDRQFILSSKKLLLSDSGFYLCAWSGGANYGYTFGSGTRLTVV.

The chain employs TRBV28 and TRBJ1-5, with 7 bases matching TRBD1. V trimming: 2 bases; J trimming: 4 bases; junction bases outside the gene matches: 5. CDR3 size: 15 residues. Per germline, CDR1 MDHEN and CDR2 SYDVKM. The CDR3 coding sequence is TGTGCCAGCAGTTTACTCCAGGGGGTGAATCAGCCCCAGCATTTT. This codes for CASSLLQGVNQPQHF.

This clone was seen only once. V and J are TRBV29-1 and TRBJ2-3, with TRBD2 matching 7 bases. V lost 3 bases and J lost 7; bases outside the gene matches: 7. The CDR3 consists of 13 residues. Per the germline V gene, CDR1 is SQVTM and CDR2 is ANQGSEA. The CDR3 loop is CSVEGAGLHTQYF. In nucleotides, the CDR3 is TGCAGCGTTGAGGGAGCGGGGTTACATACGCAGTATTTT.

The chain combines TRBV6-5 with TRBJ1-6, with 7 nucleotides matching TRBD1. Germline loops: CDR1 MNHEY, CDR2 SVGAGI. There are 14 residues in the CDR3. Germline trimming cut 6 bases from V and 5 bases from J; bases unmatched to any gene: 4. Written as DNA, the CDR3 is TGTGCCAGCAGAGGCAGGGGGGATAATTCACCCCTCCACTTT. Translating gives CASRGRGDNSPLHF.

Comment on this clone: Germline and junction disagree at one end, which may indicate a read error. V is TRBV3-1 (or the pseudogene TRBV3-2) and J is TRBJ2-1, with no clear D. The CDR3 totals 12 residues. Germline V CDR1 and CDR2: LGHDT, YNNKEL (reference sequence). This CDR3 reads CASSQGGEIRIF. In DNA form, the CDR3 reads TGTGCCAGCAGCCAAGGAGGCGAAATAAGGATCTTC.

The chain recombines TRBV9 with TRBJ2-2; no reliable D call. V was cut by 1 base and J by 5 bases, with 9 bases left in between. CDR1 and CDR2 from the germline V gene are SGDLS and YYNGEE. CDR3 length: 14 amino acids. CDR3 bases: TGTGCCAGCAGCGTATTGCAGACAACCGGGGAGCTGTTTTTT. This gives the protein CASSVLQTTGELFF.

This chain connects TRBV6-5 to TRBJ1-4; 8 nucleotides match TRBD1. CDR1 is MNHEY, CDR2 SVGAGI, per germline. J gave up 8 bases and V 5 bases, and 7 bases lay outside the gene matches. CDR3 length: 14 amino acids. CDR3 in amino acids: CASSNQGAWEKLFF. CDR3 sequence (DNA): TGTGCCAGCAGTAATCAGGGGGCTTGGGAAAAACTGTTTTTT.

The chain has TRBV5-1 and TRBJ2-7; D gene unclear. Germline loops: CDR1 SGHRS, CDR2 YFSETQ. CDR3 length equals 15 residues. V shed 0 bases and J shed 2 bases, with 12 bases lying between them. The DNA for the CDR3 is TGCGCCAGCAGCTTGGGAAGCCCCTCCACCTACGAGCAGTACTTC. It translates to CASSLGSPSTYEQYF.

The rearrangement joins TRBV5-1 to TRBJ1-2; D perhaps matches TRBD1 (6 bases). Trimming removed 0 bases from V and 4 bases from J, with 16 bases in between. The CDR3 contains 16 residues. Germline V lookup: CDR1 SGHRS, CDR2 YFSETQ. The CDR3 sequence: CASSLAPPGGGYGYTF. The CDR3 DNA reads TGCGCCAGCAGCTTGGCCCCCCCGGGGGGCGGCTATGGCTACACCTTC.

The DNA of the CDR3 is TGTGCCAGCAGCCAAGTCCCGGATACGCAGTATTTT. This codes for CASSQVPDTQYF. The chain joins TRBV4-2 to TRBJ2-3; D is uncertain. The V gene lost 1 base and the J gene lost 6 bases, with 5 bases spanning the gap. CDR1 is LGHNA, CDR2 YNFKEQ, per germline. This CDR3 spans 12 amino acids.

V and J are TRBV4-3 and TRBJ2-2; D possibly corresponds to TRBD1 (6 bases). The CDR3 sequence is 16 residues long. The germline gives CDR1 LGHNA, CDR2 YSLEER. With 0 bases removed from V and 2 bases from J, the gap between germline ends came to 10 bases. The CDR3 is CASSQDTTGNTGELFF. The CDR3 DNA reads TGCGCCAGCAGCCAAGACACGACAGGCAACACCGGGGAGCTGTTTTTT.